The present TCR beta chain was sequenced within a study of T cell responses to AZD1222 COVID-19 vaccine. Study-wide findings and caveats: Only a handful of individuals given AZD1222 were seropositive at baseline.

This CDR3 has 13 amino acids. CDR1 and CDR2 from the germline V gene are MNHEY and SVGAGI. Trimming removed 6 bases at V and 1 base at J, with 9 bases between. This clone was counted once. The antigen remains unidentified. TCRdb keeps only in-frame clones here, not all; method: immunoSEQ multiplex PCR. Of 80,000 to 90,000 clones listed, around 91% are singletons. The sequence was collected from an adult in good health. Sequencing was performed on peripheral blood, taken on day 0 of MenACWY control vaccination. V usage is TRBV6-5 and J usage is TRBJ1-1, with a possible D match to TRBD1 (5 bases). This CDR3 reads CASRGTGNTEAFF. In DNA, the CDR3 is TGTGCCAGCAGGGGGACGGGGAACACTGAAGCTTTCTTT.